Below, 9 T cell receptor beta chains from the same sample are listed, as sequenced in a study of regulatory T cells in long-lasting Graves disease. Time point indicated: persistent/refractory GD, antithyroid drugs over 5 years with positive TRAb. RNA extracted from PBMCs served as the sequencing template. For TCR beta, libraries came from iRepertoire HTBI primers and Arm-PCR of CDR3 regions. TCRdb itself ran the multiplex PCR reads through MiXCR, one entry per CDR3 protein. The repertoire holds about 470,000 distinct CDR3 sequences, with around a fifth as singletons. Sequencing was performed on peripheral blood mononuclear cells (PBMCs), taken when the disease was refractory, from a patient treated with antithyroid drugs. Receptors originate from a female donor with Graves disease.

This clonotype occurred many times. One end of the junction does not line up with germline, which may come from a read error. V usage is TRBV5-1 and J usage is TRBJ2-5, with D possibly TRBD2 on 5 matching bases. Germline values: CDR1 SGHRS, CDR2 YFSETQ. The CDR3 runs 14 residues. CDR3 loop: CASSLATLEETQYF. CDR3 coding DNA: TGTGCCAGCAGCTTGGCCACACTAGAAGAGACCCAGTACTTC.

This clonotype has more than one count but fewer than ten. The chain joins TRBV29-1 to TRBJ2-5; D not resolved. Germline assignment: CDR1 SQVTM and CDR2 ANQGSEA. This CDR3 is built from 13 residues. The V and J ends lost 5 bases and 5 bases respectively, with 15 bases between them. The CDR3 region is CSVSPKHGETQYF. CDR3 coding DNA: TGCAGCGTTTCCCCCAAGCACGGCGAGACCCAGTACTTC.

This clonotype appeared many times. The chain carries TRBV6-5 and TRBJ1-6; D remains unclear. The germline V gene has CDR1 MNHEY and CDR2 SVGAGI. Trimming removed 0 bases from V and 18 bases from J, with 15 bases in between. There are 13 residues in the CDR3. CDR3 coding DNA: TGTGCCAGCAGTTACTCCTCCTCGCAGCCCGACCACTTT. Its protein product is CASSYSSSQPDHF.

This clonotype came up a few times. This sequence joins TRBV19 and TRBJ2-6, with D unclear. V lost 6 bases and J lost 2, with 5 bases in between. The CDR3 has 13 amino acids. Germline values: CDR1 LNHDA, CDR2 SQIVND (reference sequence). The CDR3 spells CASRMAGANVLTF. The CDR3 region has the DNA TGTGCCAGTAGGATGGCTGGGGCCAACGTCCTGACTTTC.

The rearrangement uses TRBV7-9 and TRBJ1-1; D unresolved. Per the germline V gene, CDR1 is SEHNR and CDR2 is FQNEAQ (reference sequence). This CDR3 has 13 residues. Trimming shortened V by 5 bases and J by 2 bases, and 9 bases separated the two germline ends. CDR3 sequence reads: CASSASENTEAFF. The DNA of the CDR3 is TGTGCCAGCAGCGCATCCGAAAACACTGAAGCTTTCTTT.

This clonotype was seen a single time. The chain recombines TRBV5-4 with TRBJ1-2; a possible D gene is TRBD1 (6 bases). The CDR3 runs to 13 residues. From germline, CDR1 is SGHNT and CDR2 YYREEE (reference sequence). With 4 bases removed from V and 4 bases from J, the gap between germline ends came to 11 bases. This CDR3 reads CASSVDRSYGYTF. CDR3 nucleotides: TGTGCCAGCAGCGTCGACAGGTCCTATGGCTACACCTTC.

This clonotype was found many times. The J gene is TRBJ1-1, the V gene TRBV12-5; no reliable D call. V was trimmed by 4 bases and J by 11 bases, leaving 20 bases between them. There are 14 residues in the CDR3. The germline CDR1 and CDR2 sequences are LGHNT and FRNRAP. The CDR3 sequence is CASGSPGVAAWAFF. The DNA for the CDR3 is TGTGCTAGTGGTTCACCTGGGGTAGCAGCCTGGGCTTTCTTT. The whole variable domain, filled in from reference TRBV12-5 and TRBJ1-1, reads DARVTQTPRHKVTEMGQEVTMRCQPILGHNTVFWYRQTMMQGLELLAYFRNRAPLDDSGMPKDRFSAEMPDATLATLKIQPSEPRDSAVYFCASGSPGVAAWAFFGQGTRLTVV.

This clonotype was seen repeatedly, ten times or more. The V gene is TRBV19, the J gene TRBJ1-2, with TRBD1 as a possible D gene (6 bases). V lost 4 bases and J lost 4, with 13 bases in between. Germline CDR1 reads LNHDA; CDR2 reads SQIVND (reference sequence). The CDR3 has 14 amino acids. CDR3 sequence (DNA): TGTGCCAGTAGTACCTGGACAGCAAGCTATGGCTACACCTTC. It is translated as CASSTWTASYGYTF.

This clonotype showed up many times. The chain recombines TRBV28 with TRBJ2-7, with 11 bases aligning to TRBD2. Germline-derived CDR1 and CDR2 are MDHEN and SYDVKM. The CDR3 consists of 16 residues. The V and J ends lost 3 bases and 3 bases, in that order; junction bases with no gene match: 7. The CDR3 spells CASSFGLAGGRYEQYF. CDR3 nucleotides: TGTGCCAGCAGTTTCGGGCTAGCGGGAGGCCGCTACGAGCAGTACTTC.